This record covers a single T cell receptor beta chain. Germline V gene lookup returns CDR1 MDHEN and CDR2 SYDVKM. The CDR3 extends over 18 amino acids. Trimming at V came to 1 base and at J to 2 bases, leaving 5 bases not matched to a gene. This sample is part of a study of blood T cell repertoires in COVID-19. Turning to the study itself: T cells, B-cell-depleted T cells, or PBMCs supplied cDNA or gDNA.

Original data processing: Reference gene primer amplification yielded estimated nucleated cell counts. TCRdb's table, derived via immunoSEQ multiplex PCR, lists solely in-frame clones and lacks some. The D gene and trimming were derived from the DNA, and the V and J assignments and clone size from that table. This repertoire shows roughly 240,000 clones, approximately 80% found once; its top ten account for under 2%. The chain recombines TRBV28 with TRBJ2-6; 10 positions agree with TRBD1. The sample consisted of peripheral blood. The receptor comes from a woman of 80 years or more with acute or convalescent COVID-19. The CDR3 coding sequence is TGTGCCAGCAGTTTATTGGGACAGGGGCTTCCTGGGGCCAACGTCCTGACTTTC. Its translation is CASSLLGQGLPGANVLTF.